The 13 T cell receptor beta chains below all came from one sample that was sequenced in a study of cytomegalovirus exposure and HLA in healthy donors. The PCR ran on 60 Vbeta and 13 Jbeta primers. Data came from immunoSEQ multiplex PCR; TCRdb stores just in-frame clones and leaves some out. Of over 110,000 clones listed, around 78% are singletons. The specimen sequenced was PBMCs. The receptors shown here come from a woman aged 35 to 49 in good health and CMV-seropositive.

The chain is built from TRBV5-1 and TRBJ1-1, with D hard to call. V was shortened by 0 bases and J by 7 bases, with 10 bases between the two germline ends. CDR1 is SGHRS, CDR2 YFSETQ, per germline. This CDR3 spans 13 amino acids. The CDR3 DNA follows: TGCGCCAGCAGCTTGGTGGTAACGGGTGAAGCTTTCTTT. This translates into CASSLVVTGEAFF.

This clone has more than one count but fewer than ten. This sequence joins TRBV5-1 and TRBJ2-1; the D is unclear. From germline, CDR1 is SGHRS and CDR2 YFSETQ. The CDR3 has 13 residues. V was pared by 4 bases and J by 5 bases, with 10 bases between. The CDR3 bases are TGCGCCAGCAGCCAAAATAGCAACAATGAGCAGTTCTTC. Residues: CASSQNSNNEQFF.

This clone was recorded a few times. This chain uses TRBV27 with TRBJ2-7, with TRBD2 matching over 11 bases. Looked up from germline, CDR1 is MNHEY and CDR2 is SMNVEV (reference sequence). The CDR3 is 16 residues long. V shed 7 bases, J shed 3 bases, and the junction held 11 bases outside the gene matches. The CDR3: CASMPFLAGGRYEQYF. In nucleotides, the CDR3 is TGTGCCAGCATGCCGTTTCTAGCGGGAGGCCGCTACGAGCAGTACTTC.

The rearrangement links TRBV14 to TRBJ2-1; unclear D gene. The CDR3 consists of 16 residues. Trimming removed 4 bases from V and 3 bases from J, with 16 bases in between. In germline, CDR1 is SGHDN, CDR2 FVKESK. This CDR3 is CASSRSLSLIYNEQFF. The DNA for the CDR3 is TGTGCCAGCAGCCGAAGCCTCTCCCTGATCTACAATGAGCAGTTCTTC. Full variable domain (rest looked up from reference TRBV14 and TRBJ2-1): EAGVTQFPSHSVIEKGQTVTLRCDPISGHDNLYWYRRVMGKEIKFLLHFVKESKQDESGMPNNRFLAERTGGTYSTLKVQPAELEDSGVYFCASSRSLSLIYNEQFFGPGTRLTVL.

The chain uses TRBV7-8 and TRBJ1-2; TRBD1 is a possible D gene (6 bases). The CDR3 loop spans 16 amino acids. Germline V gene sequence: CDR1 SGHVS, CDR2 FQNEAQ. The V gene lost 5 bases and the J gene lost 4 bases, with 20 bases spanning the gap. The DNA of the CDR3 is TGTGCCAGCAGCCTTAGTCCGGACAGAGTGGGCTATGGCTACACCTTC. Its protein is CASSLSPDRVGYGYTF.

This chain uses TRBV11-3 with TRBJ1-1; D unclear. This CDR3 region has 14 residues. Germline values: CDR1 SGHNT, CDR2 YENEEA. V gave up 5 bases and J gave up 1 base, with 11 bases separating them. CDR3 amino acids: CASSRRAGNTEAFF. For the CDR3, the DNA is TGTGCCAGCAGCCGTCGGGCGGGGAACACTGAAGCTTTCTTT.

This sequence joins TRBV5-1 and TRBJ2-5; tentatively, D is TRBD1 (5 bases). The J call is uncertain, as TRBJ2-7 better fits the DNA end. From germline, CDR1 is SGHRS and CDR2 YFSETQ. The CDR3 totals 13 residues. The CDR3 is CASSLLQGYEQYF. The CDR3 DNA reads TGCGCCAGCAGCTTACTCCAGGGATACGAGCAGTACTTC.

The chain links TRBV9 to TRBJ1-2; TRBD1 is a possible D gene (5 bases). Germline CDR1 reads SGDLS; CDR2 reads YYNGEE. This CDR3 region has 13 residues. V was shortened by 0 bases and J by 5 bases, with 8 bases between the two germline ends. This chain's CDR3 is CASSVEGNYGYTF. The CDR3, as DNA: TGTGCCAGCAGCGTAGAGGGGAATTATGGCTACACCTTC.

In this sample, this clone turned up once. The J gene is TRBJ2-1, the V gene TRBV7-8; D perhaps matches TRBD2 (6 bases). Germline CDR1 and CDR2: SGHVS and FQNEAQ. CDR3 length: 14 amino acids. The ends were cut back, 5 bases at V and 2 bases at J, with 10 bases in the middle. The CDR3 DNA sequence: TGTGCCAGCAGCAGGAGGGAGACCTACAATGAGCAGTTCTTC. Its protein is CASSRRETYNEQFF.

The chain links TRBV7-8 to TRBJ2-1; 10 bases agree with TRBD2. CDR1 is SGHVS, CDR2 FQNEAQ, per germline. The CDR3 loop spans 16 amino acids. Trimming removed 1 base from V and 10 bases from J; junction bases left unmatched: 10. The DNA for the CDR3 is TGTGCCAGCAGCTTAGGGCTAGCGGGAGCCCGCAGGGAGCAGTTCTTC. Amino acid sequence: CASSLGLAGARREQFF.

The gene calls are TRBV5-1 and TRBJ2-3; TRBD2 aligns across 13 bases. CDR3 length equals 16 residues. Germline V lookup: CDR1 SGHRS, CDR2 YFSETQ. The junction had 6 bases not matched to a gene; V was cut back by 4 bases and J by 4 bases. This CDR3 is CASSPGLAGPADTQYF. CDR3 nucleotides: TGCGCCAGCAGCCCGGGACTAGCGGGACCCGCAGATACGCAGTATTTT. Supplemented by reference TRBV5-1 and TRBJ2-3, the full variable domain reads KAGVTQTPRYLIKTRGQQVTLSCSPISGHRSVSWYQQTPGQGLQFLFEYFSETQRNKGNFPGRFSGRQFSNSRSEMNVSTLELGDSALYLCASSPGLAGPADTQYFGPGTRLTVL.

This chain connects TRBV2 to TRBJ1-4; 9 bases agree with TRBD1. Germline loops: CDR1 SNHLY, CDR2 FYNNEI. The V segment lost 6 bases and the J segment 4 bases; nucleotides outside the gene matches: 9. The length of the CDR3 is 16 residues. The CDR3 here is CASSAWSGQGNEKLFF. The CDR3 DNA follows: TGTGCCAGCAGCGCTTGGTCGGGACAGGGTAATGAAAAACTGTTTTTT.

The chain links TRBV7-9 to TRBJ1-2, with TRBD1 as a possible D gene (5 bases). V was shortened by 4 bases and J by 2 bases, with 14 bases between the two germline ends. There are 15 residues in the CDR3. Germline CDR1 is SEHNR and CDR2 is FQNEAQ (reference sequence). CDR3 sequence (DNA): TGTGCCAGCAGCTCGCTCTACAGGTCCAACTATGGCTACACCTTC. Its translation: CASSSLYRSNYGYTF.